This record looks at one T cell receptor beta chain sequence and its context. This entry is derived from a study of blood T cell repertoires in COVID-19. The protocol was immunoSEQ multiplex PCR, while the TCRdb copy is restricted to in-frame clones and leaves out a portion. The sample yields 70,000 to 100,000 clones, 90% seen once. Germline V gene sequence: CDR1 MNHEY, CDR2 SVGEGT. The CDR3 has 13 residues. Trimming pared 2 bases from V and 6 bases from J, leaving 8 bases between. This rearrangement joins TRBV6-2 or TRBV6-3 to TRBJ1-5, with D possibly matching TRBD1 (6 bases). The sequenced sample consisted of peripheral blood. The clonotype was recovered from a woman of 80 years or more with active or convalescent COVID-19. The CDR3 reads CASSYGGAQPQHF. In DNA form, the CDR3 reads TGTGCCAGCAGTTACGGGGGGGCTCAGCCCCAGCATTTT.